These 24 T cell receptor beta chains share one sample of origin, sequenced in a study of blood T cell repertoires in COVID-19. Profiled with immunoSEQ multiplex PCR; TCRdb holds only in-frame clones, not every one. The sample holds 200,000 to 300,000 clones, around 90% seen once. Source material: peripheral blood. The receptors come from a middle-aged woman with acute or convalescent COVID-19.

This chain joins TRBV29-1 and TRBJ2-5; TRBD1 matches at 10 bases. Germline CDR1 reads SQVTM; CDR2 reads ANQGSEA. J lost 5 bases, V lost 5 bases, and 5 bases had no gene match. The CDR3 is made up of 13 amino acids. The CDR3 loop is CSVTGTGDETQYF. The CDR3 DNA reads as TGCAGCGTTACCGGGACAGGGGACGAGACCCAGTACTTC.

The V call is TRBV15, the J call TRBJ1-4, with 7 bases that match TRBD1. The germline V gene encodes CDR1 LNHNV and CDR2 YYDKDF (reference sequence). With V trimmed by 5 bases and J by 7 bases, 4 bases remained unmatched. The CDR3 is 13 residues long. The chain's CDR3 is CATSDRVGEKLFF. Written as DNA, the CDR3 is TGTGCCACCAGCGACAGGGTTGGTGAAAAACTGTTTTTT.

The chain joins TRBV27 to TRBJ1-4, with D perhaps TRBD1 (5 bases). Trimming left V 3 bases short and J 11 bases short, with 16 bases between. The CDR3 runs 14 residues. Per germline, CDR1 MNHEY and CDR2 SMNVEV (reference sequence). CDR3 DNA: TGTGCCAGCAGTTTCACAAGATCGGGGGAGAAACTGTTTTTT. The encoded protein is CASSFTRSGEKLFF.

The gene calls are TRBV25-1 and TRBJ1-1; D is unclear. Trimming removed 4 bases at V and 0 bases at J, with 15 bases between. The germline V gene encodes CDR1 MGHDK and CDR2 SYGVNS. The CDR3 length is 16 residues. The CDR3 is CASSVSGGFLNTEAFF. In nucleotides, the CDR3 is TGTGCCAGCAGTGTCTCCGGAGGATTCCTGAACACTGAAGCTTTCTTT.

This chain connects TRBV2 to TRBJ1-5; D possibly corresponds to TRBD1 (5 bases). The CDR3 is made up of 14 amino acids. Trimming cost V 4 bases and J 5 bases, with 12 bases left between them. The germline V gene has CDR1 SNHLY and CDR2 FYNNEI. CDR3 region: CASSVGGTYQPQHF. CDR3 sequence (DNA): TGTGCCAGCAGTGTGGGCGGGACCTATCAGCCCCAGCATTTT.

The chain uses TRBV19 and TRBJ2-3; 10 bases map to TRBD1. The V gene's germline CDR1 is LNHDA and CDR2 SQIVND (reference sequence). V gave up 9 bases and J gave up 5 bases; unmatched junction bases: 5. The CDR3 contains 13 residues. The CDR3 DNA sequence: TGTGCCAGCCGGGGACAGGGGATAGATACGCAGTATTTT. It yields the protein CASRGQGIDTQYF. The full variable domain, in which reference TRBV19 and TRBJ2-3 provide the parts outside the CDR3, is DGGITQSPKYLFRKEGQNVTLSCEQNLNHDAMYWYRQDPGQGLRLIYYSQIVNDFQKGDIAEGYSVSREKKESFPLTVTSAQKNPTAFYLCASRGQGIDTQYFGPGTRLTVL.

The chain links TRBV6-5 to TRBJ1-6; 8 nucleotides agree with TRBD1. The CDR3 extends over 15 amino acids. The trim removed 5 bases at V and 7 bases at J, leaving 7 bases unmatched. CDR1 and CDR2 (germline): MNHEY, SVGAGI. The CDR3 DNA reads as TGTGCCAGCAGTCTCCGGGACAGGCTGAATTCACCCCTCCACTTT. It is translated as CASSLRDRLNSPLHF.

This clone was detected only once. This CDR3 is CSSSGGQNTGELFF. The CDR3, as DNA: TGCAGCTCTAGCGGGGGGCAGAACACCGGGGAGCTGTTTTTT. The chain links TRBV29-1 to TRBJ2-2; 11 bases map to TRBD2. V was clipped by 8 bases and J by 1 base; unmatched bases: 3. CDR1 and CDR2 (germline): SQVTM, ANQGSEA. The CDR3 runs to 14 residues.

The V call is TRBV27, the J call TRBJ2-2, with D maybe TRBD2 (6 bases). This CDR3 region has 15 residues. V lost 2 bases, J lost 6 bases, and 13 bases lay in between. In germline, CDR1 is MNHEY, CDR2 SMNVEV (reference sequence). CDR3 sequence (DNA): TGTGCCAGCAGTTTAGTTTCTTGGGGGGCCGGGGAGCTGTTTTTT. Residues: CASSLVSWGAGELFF.

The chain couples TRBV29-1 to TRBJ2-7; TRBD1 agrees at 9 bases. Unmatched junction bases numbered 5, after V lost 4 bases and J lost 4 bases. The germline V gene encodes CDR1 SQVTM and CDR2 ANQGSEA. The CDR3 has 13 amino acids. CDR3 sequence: CSVGRGQGYEQYV. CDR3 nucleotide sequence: TGCAGCGTTGGGAGGGGACAGGGATACGAGCAGTACGTC.

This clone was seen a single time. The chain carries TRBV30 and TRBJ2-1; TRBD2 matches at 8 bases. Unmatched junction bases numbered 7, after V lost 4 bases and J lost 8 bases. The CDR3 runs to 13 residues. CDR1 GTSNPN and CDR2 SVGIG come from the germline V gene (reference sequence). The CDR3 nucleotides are TGTGCCTGGAACCAGCGGGGGAAGGATGAGCAGTTCTTC. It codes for CAWNQRGKDEQFF.

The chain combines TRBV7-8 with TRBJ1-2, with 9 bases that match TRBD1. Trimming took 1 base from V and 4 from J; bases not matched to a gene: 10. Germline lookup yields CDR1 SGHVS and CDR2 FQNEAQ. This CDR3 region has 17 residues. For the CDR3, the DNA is TGTGCCAGCAGCTTAGTCCCGGGACAGGGTATAGGCTATGGCTACACCTTC. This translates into CASSLVPGQGIGYGYTF.

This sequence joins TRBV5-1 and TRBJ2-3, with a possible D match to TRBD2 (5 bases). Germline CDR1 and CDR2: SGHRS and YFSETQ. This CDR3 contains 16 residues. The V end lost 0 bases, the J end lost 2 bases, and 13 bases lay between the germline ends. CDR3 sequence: CASSLVFRGDTDTQYF. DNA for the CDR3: TGCGCCAGCAGCTTGGTATTCCGGGGTGACACAGATACGCAGTATTTT.

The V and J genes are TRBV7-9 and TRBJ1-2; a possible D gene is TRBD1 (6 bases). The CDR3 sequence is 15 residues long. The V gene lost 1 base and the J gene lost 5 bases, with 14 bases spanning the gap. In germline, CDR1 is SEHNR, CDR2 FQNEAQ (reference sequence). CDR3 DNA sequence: TGTGCCAGCAGCTTAGTTGCAGGACAGCGATATGGCTACACCTTC. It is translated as CASSLVAGQRYGYTF.

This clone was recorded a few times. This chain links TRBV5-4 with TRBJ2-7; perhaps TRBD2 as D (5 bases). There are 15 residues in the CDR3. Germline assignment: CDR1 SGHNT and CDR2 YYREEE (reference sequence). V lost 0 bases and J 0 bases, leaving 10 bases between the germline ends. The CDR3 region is CASSLDGRASYEQYV. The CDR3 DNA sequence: TGTGCCAGCAGCTTGGATGGGCGGGCCTCCTACGAGCAGTACGTC.

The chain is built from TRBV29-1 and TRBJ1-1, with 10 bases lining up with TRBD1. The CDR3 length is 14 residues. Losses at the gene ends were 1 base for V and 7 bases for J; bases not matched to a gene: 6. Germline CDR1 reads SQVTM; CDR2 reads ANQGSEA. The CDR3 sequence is CSVEGLDRGFEAFF. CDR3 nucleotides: TGCAGCGTTGAAGGGCTGGACAGGGGGTTTGAAGCTTTCTTT.

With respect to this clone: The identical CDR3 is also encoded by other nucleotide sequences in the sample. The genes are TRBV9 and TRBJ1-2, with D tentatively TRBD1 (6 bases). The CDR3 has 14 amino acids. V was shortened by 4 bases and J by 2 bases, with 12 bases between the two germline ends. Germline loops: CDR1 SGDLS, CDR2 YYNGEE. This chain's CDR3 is CASSPGQGNYGYTF. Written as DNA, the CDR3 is TGTGCCAGCAGCCCGGGGCAGGGGAACTATGGCTACACCTTC.

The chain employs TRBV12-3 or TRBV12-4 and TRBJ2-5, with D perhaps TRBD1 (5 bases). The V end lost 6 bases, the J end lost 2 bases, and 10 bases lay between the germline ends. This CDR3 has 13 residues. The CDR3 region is CASRQGFQETQYF. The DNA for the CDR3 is TGTGCCAGCAGGCAGGGATTTCAAGAGACCCAGTACTTC.

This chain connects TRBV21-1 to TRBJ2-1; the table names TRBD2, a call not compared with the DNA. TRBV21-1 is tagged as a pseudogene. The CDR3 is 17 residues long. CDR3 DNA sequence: TGTGCCAGCAGCAAAGCATCCTACGGGGGGCCCCTCTATGAGCAGTTCTTC. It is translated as CASSKASYGGPLYEQFF.

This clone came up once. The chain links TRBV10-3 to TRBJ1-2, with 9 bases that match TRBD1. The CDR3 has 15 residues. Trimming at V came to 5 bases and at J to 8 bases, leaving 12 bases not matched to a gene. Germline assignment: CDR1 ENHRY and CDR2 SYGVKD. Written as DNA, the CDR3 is TGTGCCATCAGTCCTCCGGGACAGGGAGATCAAGGCTACACCTTC. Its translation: CAISPPGQGDQGYTF.

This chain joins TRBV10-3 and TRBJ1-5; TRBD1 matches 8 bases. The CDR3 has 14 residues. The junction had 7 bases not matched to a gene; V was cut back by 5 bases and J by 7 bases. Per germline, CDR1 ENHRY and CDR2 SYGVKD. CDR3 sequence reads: CAISRTGRGQPQHF. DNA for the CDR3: TGTGCCATCAGTAGGACAGGGCGAGGACAGCCCCAGCATTTT.

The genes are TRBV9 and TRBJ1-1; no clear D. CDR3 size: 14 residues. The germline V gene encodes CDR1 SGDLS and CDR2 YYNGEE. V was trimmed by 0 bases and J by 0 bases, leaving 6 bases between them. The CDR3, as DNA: TGTGCCAGCAGCGTAGAGAGTTTGAACACTGAAGCTTTCTTT. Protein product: CASSVESLNTEAFF. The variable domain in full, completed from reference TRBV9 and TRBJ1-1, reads DSGVTQTPKHLITATGQRVTLRCSPRSGDLSVYWYQQSLDQGLQFLIQYYNGEERAKGNILERFSAQQFPDLHSELNLSSLELGDSALYFCASSVESLNTEAFFGQGTRLTVV.

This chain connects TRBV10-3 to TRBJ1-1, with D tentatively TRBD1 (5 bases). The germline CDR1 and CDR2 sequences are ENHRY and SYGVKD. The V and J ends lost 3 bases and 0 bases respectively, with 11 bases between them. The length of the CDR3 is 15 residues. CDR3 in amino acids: CAISERQNLNTEAFF. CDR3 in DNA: TGTGCCATCAGTGAAAGACAGAACTTGAACACTGAAGCTTTCTTT.

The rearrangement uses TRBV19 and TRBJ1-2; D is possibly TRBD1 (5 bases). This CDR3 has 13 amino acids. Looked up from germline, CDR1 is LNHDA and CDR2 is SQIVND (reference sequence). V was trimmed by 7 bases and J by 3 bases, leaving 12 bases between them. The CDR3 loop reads CASNADIHYGYTF. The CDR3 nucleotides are TGTGCCAGTAACGCGGACATCCACTATGGCTACACCTTC.